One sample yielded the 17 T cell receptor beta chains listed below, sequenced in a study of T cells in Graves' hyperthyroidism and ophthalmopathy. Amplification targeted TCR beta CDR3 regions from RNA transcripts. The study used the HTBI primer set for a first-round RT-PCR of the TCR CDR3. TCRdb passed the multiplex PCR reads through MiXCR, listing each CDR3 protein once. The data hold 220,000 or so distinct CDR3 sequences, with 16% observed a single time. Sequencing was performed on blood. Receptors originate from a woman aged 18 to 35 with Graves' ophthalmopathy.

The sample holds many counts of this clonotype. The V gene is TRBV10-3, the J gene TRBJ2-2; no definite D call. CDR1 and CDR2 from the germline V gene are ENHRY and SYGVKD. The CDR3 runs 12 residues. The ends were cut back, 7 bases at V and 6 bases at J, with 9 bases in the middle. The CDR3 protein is CAIMNRAGELFF. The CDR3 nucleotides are TGTGCCATCATGAATAGGGCCGGGGAGCTGTTTTTT.

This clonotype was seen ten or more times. The CDR3: CASSWADEQYF. DNA of the CDR3: TGTGCCAGCAGTTGGGCTGACGAGCAGTACTTC. This chain connects TRBV28 to TRBJ2-7; D gene ambiguous. The V end lost 4 bases, the J end lost 5 bases, and 6 bases lay between the germline ends. The CDR3 spans 11 residues. CDR1 and CDR2 from the germline V gene are MDHEN and SYDVKM.

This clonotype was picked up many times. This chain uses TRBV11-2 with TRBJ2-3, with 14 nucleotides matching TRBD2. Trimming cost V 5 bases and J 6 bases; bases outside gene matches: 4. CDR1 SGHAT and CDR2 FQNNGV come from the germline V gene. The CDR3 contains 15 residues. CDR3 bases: TGTGCCAGCAGCCCCCGGACTAGCGGGGGGGATACGCAGTATTTT. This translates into CASSPRTSGGDTQYF.

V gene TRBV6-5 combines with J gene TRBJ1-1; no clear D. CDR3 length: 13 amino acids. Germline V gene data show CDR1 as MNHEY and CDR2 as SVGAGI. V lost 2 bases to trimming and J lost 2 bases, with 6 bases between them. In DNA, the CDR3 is TGTGCCAGCAGTTACCGGATCAACACTGAAGCTTTCTTT. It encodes CASSYRINTEAFF.

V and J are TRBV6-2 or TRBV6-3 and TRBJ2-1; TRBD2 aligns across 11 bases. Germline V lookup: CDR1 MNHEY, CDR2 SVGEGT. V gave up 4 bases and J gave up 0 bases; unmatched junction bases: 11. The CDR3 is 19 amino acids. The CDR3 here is CASSLHLLAGASSYNEQFF. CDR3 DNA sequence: TGTGCCAGCAGTTTACATTTACTAGCGGGGGCTAGCTCCTACAATGAGCAGTTCTTC.

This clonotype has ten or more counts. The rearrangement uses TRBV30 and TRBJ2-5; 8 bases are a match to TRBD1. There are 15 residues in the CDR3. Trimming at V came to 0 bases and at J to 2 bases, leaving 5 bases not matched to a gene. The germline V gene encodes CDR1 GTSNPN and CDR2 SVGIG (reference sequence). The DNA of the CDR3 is TGTGCCTGGAGTGTAGGACAGGGAACACAAGAGACCCAGTACTTC. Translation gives CAWSVGQGTQETQYF.

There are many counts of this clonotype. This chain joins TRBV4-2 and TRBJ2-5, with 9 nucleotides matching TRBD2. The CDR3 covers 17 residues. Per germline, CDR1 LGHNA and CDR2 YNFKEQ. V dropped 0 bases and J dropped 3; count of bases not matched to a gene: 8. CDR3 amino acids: CASSQEIGLAGKETQYF. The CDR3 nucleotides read TGTGCCAGCAGCCAAGAAATAGGCCTAGCGGGAAAAGAGACCCAGTACTTC.

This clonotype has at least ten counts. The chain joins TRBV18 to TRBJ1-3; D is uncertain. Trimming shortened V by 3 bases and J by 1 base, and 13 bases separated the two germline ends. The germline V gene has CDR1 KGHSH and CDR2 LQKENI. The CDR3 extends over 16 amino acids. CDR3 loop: CASSPFAEQSGNTIYF. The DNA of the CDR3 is TGTGCCAGCTCACCTTTCGCAGAACAGTCTGGAAACACCATATATTTT.

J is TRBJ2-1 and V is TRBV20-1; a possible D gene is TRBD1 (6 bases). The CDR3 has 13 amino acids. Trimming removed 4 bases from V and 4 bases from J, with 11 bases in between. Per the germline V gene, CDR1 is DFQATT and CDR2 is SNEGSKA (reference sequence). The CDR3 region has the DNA TGCAGTGCTAAAGGGACAACTTACAATGAGCAGTTCTTC. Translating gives CSAKGTTYNEQFF.

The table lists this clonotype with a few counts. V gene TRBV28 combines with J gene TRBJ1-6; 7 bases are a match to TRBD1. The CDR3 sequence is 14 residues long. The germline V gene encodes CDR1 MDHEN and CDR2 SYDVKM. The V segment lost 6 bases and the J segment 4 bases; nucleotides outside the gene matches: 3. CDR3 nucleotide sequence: TGTGCCAGCAGCTCGACAGGGTATAATTCACCCCTCCACTTT. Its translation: CASSSTGYNSPLHF.

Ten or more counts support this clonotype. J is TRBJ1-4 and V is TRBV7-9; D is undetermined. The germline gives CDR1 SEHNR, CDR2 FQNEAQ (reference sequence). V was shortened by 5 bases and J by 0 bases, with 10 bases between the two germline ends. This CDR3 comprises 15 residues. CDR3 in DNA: TGTGCCAGCAGCATTCACAGCTCAACTAATGAAAAACTGTTTTTT. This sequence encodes CASSIHSSTNEKLFF.

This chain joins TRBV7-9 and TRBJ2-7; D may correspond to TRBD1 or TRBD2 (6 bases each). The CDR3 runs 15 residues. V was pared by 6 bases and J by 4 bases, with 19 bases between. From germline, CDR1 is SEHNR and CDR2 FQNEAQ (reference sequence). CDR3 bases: TGTGCCAGCAGTACCACCGGGGGCCGGGGTTACGAGCAGTACTTC. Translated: CASSTTGGRGYEQYF.

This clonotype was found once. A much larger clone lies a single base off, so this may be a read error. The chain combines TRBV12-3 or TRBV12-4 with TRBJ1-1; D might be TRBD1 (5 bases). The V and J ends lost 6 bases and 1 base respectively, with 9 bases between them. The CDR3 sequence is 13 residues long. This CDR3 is CASRKQENTEAFF. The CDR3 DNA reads TGTGCCAGCAGGAAACAGGAGAACACTGAAGCTTTCTTT.

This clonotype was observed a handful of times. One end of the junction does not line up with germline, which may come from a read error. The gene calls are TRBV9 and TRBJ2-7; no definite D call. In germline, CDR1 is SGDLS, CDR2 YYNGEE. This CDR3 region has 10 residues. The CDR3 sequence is CAKPSDEQYF. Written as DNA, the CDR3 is TGTGCCAAACCCTCCGACGAGCAGTACTTC.

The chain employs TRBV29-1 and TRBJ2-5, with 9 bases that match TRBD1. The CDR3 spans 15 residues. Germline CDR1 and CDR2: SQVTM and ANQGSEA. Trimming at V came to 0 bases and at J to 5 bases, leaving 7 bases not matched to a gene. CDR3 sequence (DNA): TGCAGCGTTGAAGATTGGGACAGGGAGGGCGAGACCCAGTACTTC. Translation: CSVEDWDREGETQYF.

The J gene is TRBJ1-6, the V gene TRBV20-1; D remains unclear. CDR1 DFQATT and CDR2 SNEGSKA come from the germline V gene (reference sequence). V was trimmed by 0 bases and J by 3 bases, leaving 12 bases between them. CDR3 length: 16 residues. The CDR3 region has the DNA TGCAGTGCTAGAGATGCCACCGGGTTCTATAATTCACCCCTCCACTTT. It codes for CSARDATGFYNSPLHF.

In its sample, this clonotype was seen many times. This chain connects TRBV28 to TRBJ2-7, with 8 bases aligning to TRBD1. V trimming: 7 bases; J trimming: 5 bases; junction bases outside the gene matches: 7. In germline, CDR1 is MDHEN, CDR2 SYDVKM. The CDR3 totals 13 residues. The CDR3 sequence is CASNSGGKDEQYF. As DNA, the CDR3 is TGTGCCAGCAATTCAGGGGGCAAAGACGAGCAGTACTTC. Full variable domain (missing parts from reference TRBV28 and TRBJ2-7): DVKVTQSSRYLVKRTGEKVFLECVQDMDHENMFWYRQDPGLGLRLIYFSYDVKMKEKGDIPEGYSVSREKKERFSLILESASTNQTSMYLCASNSGGKDEQYFGPGTRLTVT.